The entry below describes one T cell receptor beta chain. What antigen it recognizes has not been identified. No base quality values were provided; no much bigger clone lies one nucleotide off. The sample originates from a study of CD8+ T cells in alopecia areata (dated by TCRdb to the late 2010s). With respect to the entire study: The treated patients took part in an open-label pilot trial in which moderate-to-severe alopecia areata was treated with oral tofacitinib at 5 to 10 mg twice daily. Tofacitinib was given for 6 to 18 months, followed by 6 months of follow-up off drug to assess delayed response and recurrence. Scalp tissue and sorted CD4+ and CD8+ peripheral blood T cells from patchy and totalis/universalis alopecia areata patients and from healthy controls were covered by human TCRbeta sequencing. RNA was extracted with the PAXgene miRNA kit for fixed scalp, the miRNeasy kit for PBMCs, and the RNeasy kit for mouse skin. In treated patients, disease severity was measured using the SALT score, which gives the percentage of scalp surface area affected. Scalp clonality was compared across normal scalp (n=4), patchy alopecia areata scalp (n=8), and alopecia totalis/universalis scalp (n=8). immunoSEQ multiplex PCR using 35 Vbeta forward primers and 13 Jbeta reverse primers was used to amplify TCRbeta CDR3 regions. In both human patients and the C3H/HeJ mouse model, the study applied high-throughput TCRbeta sequencing to look at T cell clonal expansion in alopecia areata. Tofacitinib-treated patients had biopsies at baseline and at 4 and 24 weeks of treatment, with a later scalp biopsy in several patients. General conclusions and limits of the study: Higher clonality and more expanded CD8+ clones were observed in lesional scalp than in normal scalp, particularly in alopecia totalis/universalis, a finding suggestive of antigenic drive. Because the treated cohort was small and included a single nonresponder, larger studies are needed to assess links between baseline CD8+ expansion and response. With tofacitinib, both scalp clonality and the number of expanded CD8+ clones among the top 100 scalp clones went down significantly. Unlike mouse skin, which is dominated by gammadelta T cells, normal human skin has resident alphabeta T cells that are also sequenced, and this complicates analysis of the scalp TCR repertoire. TCR sequences shared between patients were less clear than in mice, possibly partly because of HLA diversity in the patient population. Many expanded lesional clones were found to persist in scalp and blood during tofacitinib treatment, and relapse after treatment cessation may be partly explained by this persistence.

The intended sense of this specimen's time point label: less than 25 weeks on oral tofacitinib. Read against the paper, the sample's treatment or condition label means: oral pan-JAK inhibitor, 5-10 mg twice daily. Lesional scalp punch biopsies and peripheral blood were collected from alopecia areata patients. PBMCs were separated by density centrifugation and stained for CD3, CD4 and CD8, after which CD4+ and CD8+ T cells were sorted on a FACSAria. The receptor library was made with the immunoSEQ multiplex PCR assay. For TCR sequencing, RNA was extracted from every sample and reverse transcribed into cDNA to serve as template. SuperScript III was used for first-strand cDNA synthesis, primed with a 2:1 mix of oligo-dT and random hexamers. A synthetic immune receptor repertoire was used to gauge amplification bias, and whatever bias remained was removed computationally. The published analysis was carried out like this. After raw reads were preprocessed to remove errors, the CDR3 was defined following IMGT conventions as running from the conserved cysteine to phenylalanine. Clonality was calculated as 1 minus Shannon entropy normalized by log2 of the number of productive unique TCRs. Whether each scalp clone was CD4 or CD8 was inferred by checking scalp TCRbeta sequences against the CD4 and CD8 repertoires from sorted blood. TCRdb's version of the immuneACCESS table is confined to in-frame rearrangements and falls short of the full clone set. An unresolved V gene accounts for under half of the shortfall where checked; the remainder is of unknown origin. The V and J calls and clone size come from that table; D and trimming were worked out from the DNA. Here the sample has over 95,000 clones; 56% occur a single time. The ten largest make up 3% to 4% of the sample.

Unmatched junction bases come to 4, with V trimmed by 4 bases and J by 2 bases. The CDR3 runs 14 residues from the cysteine to the phenylalanine. Only the CDR3 portion is preserved as DNA: 42 bases, with reading frame beginning at the first base. The germline V gene specifies SGHVS as CDR1 and FQNEAQ as CDR2. The origin of this receptor is a human donor with alopecia areata. The chain uses TRBV7-8 and TRBJ2-5; a stretch of 7 junction bases matches TRBD1. The sequencing here drew on CD4+ T cells sorted from blood, taken at week 24, from a patient treated with tofacitinib. The CDR3 region: CASSWGTVQETQYF. The DNA sequence is given as TGTGCCAGCAGCTGGGGGACAGTACAAGAGACCCAGTACTTC.